Below, one T cell receptor (beta chain) is given with its context. Antigen specificity is unknown. These data originate in a study of T cells in Graves' hyperthyroidism and ophthalmopathy. Study results and caveats: The model identified upcoming ophthalmopathy a median roughly 6.5 months ahead of onset. Most thyroid clonotypes with frequency above 0.001 were detected in blood.

The ends lost 3 bases at V and 4 bases at J; junction bases unmatched: 10. The CDR3 contains 15 residues. CDR1 is DFQATT and CDR2 is SNEGSKA in the germline V gene (reference sequence). Amplification yielded TCR beta CDR3 regions, with RNA transcripts as the source. A first-round RT-PCR of the TCR CDR3 used the HTBI primer set. TCRdb recomputed calls from the multiplex PCR reads with MiXCR, one row per CDR3 protein. Found here are over 300,000 distinct CDR3 sequences, over 11% of them singletons; the top ten hold more than 9.5%. The specimen sequenced was blood. The rearrangement links TRBV20-1 to TRBJ2-7; 9 positions agree with TRBD2. The clonotype was recovered from a woman in her sixties or seventies with Graves' hyperthyroidism. For the CDR3, the DNA is TGCAGTGCTAGGGAGACCGGGACTAGCAGATACGAGCAGTACTTC. It is translated as CSARETGTSRYEQYF.